This T cell receptor (beta chain) was observed in a study of human T cells and chemical hapten exposure. The CDR3 totals 11 residues, both ends included. The germline gives CDR1 SGHVT, CDR2 SQSDAQ. Attachment of unique molecular identifiers to individual cDNA molecules was performed in the library. Authors' processing steps: A per-sample median of around 100,000 TCRs was observed, with a range of roughly 20,000 to 690,600. TCRdb redid the calling of the reads with MiXCR, one entry per CDR3 protein. TCRdb's processing, not the study's, gives the V and J calls here. The table lists about 120,000 distinct CDR3 sequences, about 7.7% of them singletons, with roughly 1.3% in the top ten. This clonotype was observed a few times. Its specificity is not known. Lacking the conserved final phenylalanine or tryptophan, this CDR3 likely reflects a read error. It is unclear where the CDR3 begins or ends on the DNA, so no DNA is shown, and the CDR3 is as TCRdb lists it.

Broader study findings: Sensitization with DPC brought no change to TCRs above 1 in 1000 in frequency.

Unfractionated whole blood was the source of the extracted total RNA. What was sequenced was whole blood. The chain combines TRBV7-4 with TRBJ2-5; TRBD2 is the table's D call, not checked against the DNA. This clonotype was sampled from a human donor in good health. Some clones in this sample may be carry-over from other donors' samples. The CDR3 loop reads CASSSTSGGPS.